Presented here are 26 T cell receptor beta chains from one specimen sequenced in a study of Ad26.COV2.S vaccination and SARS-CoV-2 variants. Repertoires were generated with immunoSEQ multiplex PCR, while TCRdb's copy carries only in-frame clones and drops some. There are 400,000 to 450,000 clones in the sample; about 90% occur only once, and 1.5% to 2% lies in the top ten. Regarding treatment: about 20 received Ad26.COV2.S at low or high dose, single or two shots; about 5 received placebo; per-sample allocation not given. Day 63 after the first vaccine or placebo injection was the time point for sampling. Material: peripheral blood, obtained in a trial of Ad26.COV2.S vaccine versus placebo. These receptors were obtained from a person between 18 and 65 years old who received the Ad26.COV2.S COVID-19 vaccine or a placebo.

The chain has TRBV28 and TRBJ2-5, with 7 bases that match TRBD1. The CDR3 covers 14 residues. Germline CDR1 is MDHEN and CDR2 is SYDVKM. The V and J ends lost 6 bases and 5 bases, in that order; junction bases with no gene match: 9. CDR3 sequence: CASSFLQQGETQYF. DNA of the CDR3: TGTGCCAGCAGCTTCCTTCAACAGGGGGAGACCCAGTACTTC.

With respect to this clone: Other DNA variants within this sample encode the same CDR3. Here the CDR3 reads CASSLTGGEQYF. CDR3 DNA sequence: TGCGCCAGCAGCCTGACAGGTGGGGAGCAGTACTTC. The rearrangement joins TRBV5-1 to TRBJ2-7; possibly TRBD1 for D (6 bases). This CDR3 is built from 12 residues. V lost 4 bases and J 7 bases, leaving 12 bases between the germline ends. Germline V gene data show CDR1 as SGHRS and CDR2 as YFSETQ.

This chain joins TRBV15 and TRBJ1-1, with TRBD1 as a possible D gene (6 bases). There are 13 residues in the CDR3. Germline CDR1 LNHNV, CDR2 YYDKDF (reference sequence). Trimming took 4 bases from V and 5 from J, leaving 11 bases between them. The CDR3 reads CATSKTGRTEAFF. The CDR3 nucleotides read TGTGCCACCAGCAAAACAGGGAGAACTGAAGCTTTCTTT.

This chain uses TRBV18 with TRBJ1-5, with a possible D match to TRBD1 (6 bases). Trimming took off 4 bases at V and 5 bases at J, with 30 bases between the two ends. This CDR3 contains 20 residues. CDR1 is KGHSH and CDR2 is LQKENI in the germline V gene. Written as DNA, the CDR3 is TGTGCCAGCTCACAAACCGCCGGACAGTACAGTAGGGAGGCTGATCAGCCCCAGCATTTT. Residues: CASSQTAGQYSREADQPQHF.

The CDR3 spells CASSSGGAHTEAFF. The CDR3 bases are TGCGCCAGCAGCTCAGGGGGCGCACACACTGAAGCTTTCTTT. The V and J genes are TRBV5-1 and TRBJ1-1; 8 bases line up with TRBD1. CDR1 and CDR2 from the germline V gene are SGHRS and YFSETQ. The trim removed 3 bases at V and 3 bases at J, leaving 4 bases unmatched. CDR3 size: 14 residues.

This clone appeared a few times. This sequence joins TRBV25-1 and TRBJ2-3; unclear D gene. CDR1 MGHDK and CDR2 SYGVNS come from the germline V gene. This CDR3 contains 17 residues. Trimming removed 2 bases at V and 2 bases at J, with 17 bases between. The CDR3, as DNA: TGTGCCAGCAGTGAACCAAAGATCTTAGAAGCCACAGATACGCAGTATTTT. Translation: CASSEPKILEATDTQYF.

The DNA for the CDR3 is TGTGCTAGTGGTCTCGGGGACAGTTATTCACCCCTCCACTTT. Translation: CASGLGDSYSPLHF. The rearrangement joins TRBV12-5 to TRBJ1-6; 7 bases line up with TRBD1. Germline loops: CDR1 LGHNT, CDR2 FRNRAP. J gave up 8 bases and V 5 bases, and 6 bases lay outside the gene matches. The CDR3 is 14 residues long.

The CDR3 region has the DNA TGTGCCAGCGGCCGGGACCTGGGAGGCACTGAAGCTTTCTTT. Protein sequence: CASGRDLGGTEAFF. The chain combines TRBV6-5 with TRBJ1-1, with a possible D match to TRBD1 (5 bases). V was shortened by 8 bases and J by 4 bases, with 17 bases between the two germline ends. Germline loops: CDR1 MNHEY, CDR2 SVGAGI. The CDR3 covers 14 residues.

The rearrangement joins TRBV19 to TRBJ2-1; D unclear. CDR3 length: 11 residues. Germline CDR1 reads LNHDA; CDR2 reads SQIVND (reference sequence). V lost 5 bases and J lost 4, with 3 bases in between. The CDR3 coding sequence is TGTGCCAGTAGTGAGTACAATGAGCAGTTCTTC. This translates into CASSEYNEQFF.

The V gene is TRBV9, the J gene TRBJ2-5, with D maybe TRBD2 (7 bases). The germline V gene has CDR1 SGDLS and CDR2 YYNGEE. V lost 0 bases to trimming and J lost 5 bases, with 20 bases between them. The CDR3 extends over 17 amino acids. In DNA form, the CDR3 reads TGTGCCAGCAGCGTAGCTCCTGCGGGGGCCAACGAGGAGACCCAGTACTTC. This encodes CASSVAPAGANEETQYF.

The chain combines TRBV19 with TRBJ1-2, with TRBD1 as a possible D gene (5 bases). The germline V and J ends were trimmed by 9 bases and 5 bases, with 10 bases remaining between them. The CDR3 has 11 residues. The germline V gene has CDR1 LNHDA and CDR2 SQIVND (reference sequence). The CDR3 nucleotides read TGTGCCAGCACCCAGGGTTATGGCTACACCTTC. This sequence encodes CASTQGYGYTF.

CDR3 loop: CASSGWTQETQYF. In DNA form, the CDR3 reads TGTGCCAGCAGTGGGTGGACACAAGAGACCCAGTACTTC. V gene TRBV12-3 or TRBV12-4 combines with J gene TRBJ2-5; D may be TRBD1 (5 bases). V lost 5 bases and J 2 bases, leaving 9 bases between the germline ends. CDR3 length equals 13 residues.

The CDR3 is CASSLPGGPGNEQFF. CDR3 DNA sequence: TGTGCCAGCAGTTTACCTGGGGGGCCGGGGAATGAGCAGTTCTTC. The rearrangement uses TRBV27 and TRBJ2-1; D tentatively fits TRBD1 or TRBD2 (6 bases each). The V and J ends lost 2 bases and 7 bases respectively, with 15 bases between them. Germline V gene sequence: CDR1 MNHEY, CDR2 SMNVEV (reference sequence). This CDR3 is 15 amino acids long.

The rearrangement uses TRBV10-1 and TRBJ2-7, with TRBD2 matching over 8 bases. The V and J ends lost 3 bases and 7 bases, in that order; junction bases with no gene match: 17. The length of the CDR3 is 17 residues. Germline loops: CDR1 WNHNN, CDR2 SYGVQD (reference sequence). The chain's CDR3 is CASSDRGGIGIGEEQYF. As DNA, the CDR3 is TGCGCCAGCAGTGATCGGGGGGGAATAGGAATAGGGGAAGAGCAGTACTTC.

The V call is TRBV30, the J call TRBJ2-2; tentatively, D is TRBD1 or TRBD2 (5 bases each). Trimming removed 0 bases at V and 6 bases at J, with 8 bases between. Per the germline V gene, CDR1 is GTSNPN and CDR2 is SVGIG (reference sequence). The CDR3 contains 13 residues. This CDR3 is CAWSVRDPGELFF. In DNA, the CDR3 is TGTGCCTGGAGTGTTCGGGACCCCGGGGAGCTGTTTTTT.

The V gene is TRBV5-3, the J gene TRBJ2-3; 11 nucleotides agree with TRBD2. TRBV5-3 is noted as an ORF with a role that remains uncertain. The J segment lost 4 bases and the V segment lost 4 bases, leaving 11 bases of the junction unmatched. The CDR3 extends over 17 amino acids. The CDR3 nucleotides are TGTGCCAGAAGCCTAGCGGGGGGCCACCCGGGGGCAGATACGCAGTATTTT. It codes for CARSLAGGHPGADTQYF.

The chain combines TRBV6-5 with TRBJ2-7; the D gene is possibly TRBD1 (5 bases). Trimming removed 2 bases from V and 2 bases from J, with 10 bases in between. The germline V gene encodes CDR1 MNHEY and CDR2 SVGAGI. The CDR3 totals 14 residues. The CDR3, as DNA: TGTGCCAGCAGTTACGGGCAGGGAACCTACGAGCAGTACTTC. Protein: CASSYGQGTYEQYF.

The DNA of the CDR3 is TGTGCCAGCAGCCAAGATCTCGTCGGACAGGGCTACACCTTC. Encoded protein: CASSQDLVGQGYTF. This sequence joins TRBV3-1 (or the pseudogene TRBV3-2) and TRBJ1-2, with D perhaps TRBD1 (6 bases). The CDR3 runs 14 residues. The V gene lost 0 bases and the J gene lost 8 bases, with 13 bases spanning the gap. Per germline, CDR1 LGHDT and CDR2 YNNKEL (reference sequence).

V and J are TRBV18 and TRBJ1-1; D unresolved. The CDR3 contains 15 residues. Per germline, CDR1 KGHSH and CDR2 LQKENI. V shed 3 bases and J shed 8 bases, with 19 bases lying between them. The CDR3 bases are TGTGCCAGCTCACCCCAGGATCGGGCTTTGTCGGAAGCTTTCTTT. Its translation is CASSPQDRALSEAFF.

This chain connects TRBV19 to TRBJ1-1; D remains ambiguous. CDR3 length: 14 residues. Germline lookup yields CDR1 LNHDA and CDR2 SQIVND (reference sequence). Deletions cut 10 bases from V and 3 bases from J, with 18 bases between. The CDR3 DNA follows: TGTGCCACCCGAACCGGAGTGGTACACACTGAAGCTTTCTTT. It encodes CATRTGVVHTEAFF.

This CDR3 reads CASTAGYRGAFF. The CDR3 DNA is TGTGCCAGCACCGCAGGGTATCGGGGGGCTTTCTTT. The chain employs TRBV7-9 and TRBJ1-1, with D possibly TRBD1 on 5 matching bases. CDR1 is SEHNR, CDR2 FQNEAQ, per germline (reference sequence). This CDR3 contains 12 residues. V lost 7 bases and J 11 bases, leaving 17 bases between the germline ends.

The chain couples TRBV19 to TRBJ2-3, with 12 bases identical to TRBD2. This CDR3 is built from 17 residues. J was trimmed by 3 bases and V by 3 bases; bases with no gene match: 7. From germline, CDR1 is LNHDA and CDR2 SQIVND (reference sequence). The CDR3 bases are TGTGCCAGTAGTATGTCCGGACTAGCGGGGACTACAGATACGCAGTATTTT. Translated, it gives CASSMSGLAGTTDTQYF.

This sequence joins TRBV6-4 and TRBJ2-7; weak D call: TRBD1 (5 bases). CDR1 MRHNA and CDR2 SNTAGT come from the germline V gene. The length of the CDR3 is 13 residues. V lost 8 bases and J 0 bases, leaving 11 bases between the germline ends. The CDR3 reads CASAVGASYEQYF. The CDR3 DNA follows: TGTGCCAGCGCAGTAGGGGCCTCCTACGAGCAGTACTTC.

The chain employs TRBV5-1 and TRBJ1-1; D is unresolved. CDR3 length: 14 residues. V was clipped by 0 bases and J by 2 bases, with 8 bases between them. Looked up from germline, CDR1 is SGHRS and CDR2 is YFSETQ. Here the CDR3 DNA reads TGCGCCAGCAGCTTGGTATCGGCTAACACTGAAGCTTTCTTT. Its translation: CASSLVSANTEAFF.

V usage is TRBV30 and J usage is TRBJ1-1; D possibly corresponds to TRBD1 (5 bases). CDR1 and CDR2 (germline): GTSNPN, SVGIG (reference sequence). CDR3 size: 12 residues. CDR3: CGNGAVGTEAFF. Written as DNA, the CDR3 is TGTGGGAACGGGGCTGTAGGTACTGAAGCTTTCTTT.

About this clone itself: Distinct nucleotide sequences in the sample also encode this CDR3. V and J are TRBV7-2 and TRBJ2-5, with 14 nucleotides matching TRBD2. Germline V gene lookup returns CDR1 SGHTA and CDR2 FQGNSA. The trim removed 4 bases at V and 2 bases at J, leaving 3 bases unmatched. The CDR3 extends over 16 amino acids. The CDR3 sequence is CASSSGLAGGQETQYF. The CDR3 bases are TGTGCCAGCAGCTCCGGACTAGCGGGGGGACAAGAGACCCAGTACTTC.